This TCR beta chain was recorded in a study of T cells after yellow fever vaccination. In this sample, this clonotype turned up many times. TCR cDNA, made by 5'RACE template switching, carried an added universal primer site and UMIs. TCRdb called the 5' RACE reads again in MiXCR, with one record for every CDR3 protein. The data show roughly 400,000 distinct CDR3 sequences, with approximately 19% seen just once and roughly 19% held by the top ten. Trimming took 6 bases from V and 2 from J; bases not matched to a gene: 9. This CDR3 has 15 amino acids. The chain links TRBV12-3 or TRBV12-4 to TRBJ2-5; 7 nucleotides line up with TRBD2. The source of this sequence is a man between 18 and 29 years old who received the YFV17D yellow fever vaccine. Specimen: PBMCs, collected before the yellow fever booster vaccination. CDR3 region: CASSLGRGFQETQYF. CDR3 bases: TGTGCCAGCAGCCTTGGGCGGGGGTTTCAAGAGACCCAGTACTTC.